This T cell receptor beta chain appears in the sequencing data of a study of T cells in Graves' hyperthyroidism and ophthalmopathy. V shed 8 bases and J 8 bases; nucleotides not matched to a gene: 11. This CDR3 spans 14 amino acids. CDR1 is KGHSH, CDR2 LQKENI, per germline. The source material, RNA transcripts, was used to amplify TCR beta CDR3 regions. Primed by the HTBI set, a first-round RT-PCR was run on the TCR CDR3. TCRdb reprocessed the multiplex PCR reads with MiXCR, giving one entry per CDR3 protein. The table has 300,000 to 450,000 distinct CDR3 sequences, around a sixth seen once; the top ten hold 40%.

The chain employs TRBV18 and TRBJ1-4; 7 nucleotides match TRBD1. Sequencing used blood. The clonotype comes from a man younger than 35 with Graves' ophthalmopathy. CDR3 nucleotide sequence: TGTGCCAGCCGTACCCAGGGGGACGGAGAAAAACTGTTTTTT. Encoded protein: CASRTQGDGEKLFF.